The 15 T cell receptor beta chains reported below all come from one sample, sequenced in a study of shared clonotypes between healthy human individuals. The data were produced by immunoSEQ multiplex PCR, yet TCRdb's version contains in-frame clones alone and is incomplete. The sample holds 300,000 to 350,000 clones, roughly 70% seen once. Sequenced: memory CD4+ T cells sorted from blood. Subset given: CD45RA-negative fraction. These receptors came from a man between 25 and 39 years old in good health.

The chain is built from TRBV6-6 and TRBJ2-1; TRBD1 or TRBD2 may be the D gene (5 bases each). The CDR3 loop spans 15 amino acids. V was trimmed by 4 bases and J by 0 bases, leaving 10 bases between them. Germline V gene sequence: CDR1 MNHNY, CDR2 SVGAGI (reference sequence). This chain's CDR3 is CASSFSGSSYNEQFF. The CDR3 DNA reads as TGTGCCAGCAGTTTTTCAGGGAGCTCCTACAATGAGCAGTTCTTC.

The rearrangement uses TRBV7-2 and TRBJ2-1; TRBD1 agrees at 10 bases. The V gene end was trimmed by 5 bases and the J gene end by 7 bases; junction bases not matched to a gene: 8. The CDR3 consists of 15 residues. Looked up from germline, CDR1 is SGHTA and CDR2 is FQGNSA. As DNA, the CDR3 is TGTGCCAGCAGCCCCCGACAGGGGGCGTGGAATGAGCAGTTCTTC. This encodes CASSPRQGAWNEQFF.

The chain has TRBV11-2 and TRBJ2-7, with D possibly matching TRBD2 (5 bases). The CDR3 sequence is 13 residues long. The V and J ends lost 5 bases and 5 bases respectively, with 13 bases between them. The germline gives CDR1 SGHAT, CDR2 FQNNGV. The CDR3 DNA reads as TGTGCCAGCAGCCCCGGGATAAGCCACGAGCAGTACTTC. Amino acid sequence: CASSPGISHEQYF. The whole variable domain, filled in from reference TRBV11-2 and TRBJ2-7, reads EAGVAQSPRYKIIEKRQSVAFWCNPISGHATLYWYQQILGQGPKLLIQFQNNGVVDDSQLPKDRFSAERLKGVDSTLKIQPAKLEDSAVYLCASSPGISHEQYFGPGTRLTVT.

The rearrangement uses TRBV19 and TRBJ1-4, with D maybe TRBD1 (5 bases). The V end was cut by 7 bases, the J end by 4 bases, with 16 bases between. The germline gives CDR1 LNHDA, CDR2 SQIVND (reference sequence). CDR3 size: 15 residues. The chain's CDR3 is CASKNPGRGNEKLFF. The CDR3 DNA reads as TGTGCCAGTAAAAATCCGGGACGGGGTAATGAAAAACTGTTTTTT.

This clone appeared once. The chain is built from TRBV25-1 and TRBJ1-5, with D unclear. V dropped 6 bases and J dropped 2 bases, with 5 bases sitting between them. The CDR3 contains 12 residues. Germline values: CDR1 MGHDK, CDR2 SYGVNS. The CDR3 here is CASRGGNQPQHF. The CDR3 DNA reads as TGTGCCAGCAGAGGTGGCAATCAGCCCCAGCATTTT.

This clone was observed once. CDR3 protein: CASSEIDREETQYF. In DNA, the CDR3 is TGTGCCAGCAGTGAAATAGACAGGGAAGAGACCCAGTACTTC. V usage is TRBV6-1 and J usage is TRBJ2-5; 7 nucleotides align to TRBD1. The V segment lost 2 bases and the J segment 3 bases; nucleotides outside the gene matches: 3. The CDR3 sequence is 14 residues long. Germline lookup yields CDR1 MNHNS and CDR2 SASEGT.

The V call is TRBV9, the J call TRBJ2-1, with D tentatively TRBD1 (5 bases). Germline lookup yields CDR1 SGDLS and CDR2 YYNGEE. This CDR3 comprises 17 residues. Trimming cost V 0 bases and J 5 bases, with 18 bases left between them. The CDR3 DNA is TGTGCCAGCAGCGTAGTAGGGGCAGGGATGGGAAACAATGAGCAGTTCTTC. It yields the protein CASSVVGAGMGNNEQFF.

J is TRBJ2-2 and V is TRBV28; D not resolved. Germline V gives CDR1 MDHEN, CDR2 SYDVKM. Trimming removed 6 bases from V and 6 bases from J, with 14 bases in between. This CDR3 has 14 amino acids. The CDR3 DNA reads as TGTGCCAGCAGGTCTGTGGTCTGGGCCGGGGAGCTGTTTTTT. This codes for CASRSVVWAGELFF.

The CDR3 DNA is TGTGCCAGCAGTGGGGACAGCGTCTCCACTGAAGCTTTCTTT. Protein: CASSGDSVSTEAFF. The chain links TRBV2 to TRBJ1-1, with 7 nucleotides matching TRBD1. Trimming cost V 4 bases and J 4 bases; bases outside gene matches: 6. CDR3 length equals 14 residues. The germline CDR1 and CDR2 sequences are SNHLY and FYNNEI.

This clone was picked up a small number of times. J is TRBJ2-5 and V is TRBV7-2, with 7 bases lining up with TRBD1. The CDR3 length is 15 residues. Per germline, CDR1 SGHTA and CDR2 FQGNSA. J lost 3 bases, V lost 5 bases, and 9 bases had no gene match. The CDR3 DNA follows: TGTGCCAGCAGCAACGCCGACAGGGTTGAAGAGACCCAGTACTTC. Protein: CASSNADRVEETQYF.

The chain combines TRBV15 with TRBJ1-2; 8 bases line up with TRBD1. The CDR3 totals 15 residues. Germline-derived CDR1 and CDR2 are LNHNV and YYDKDF (reference sequence). J gave up 5 bases and V 2 bases, and 7 bases lay outside the gene matches. The CDR3 DNA is TGTGCCACCAGCAGATCAGGGACAGGCTATTATGGCTACACCTTC. The encoded protein is CATSRSGTGYYGYTF. The full variable domain, with the rest looked up from reference TRBV15 and TRBJ1-2, is DAMVIQNPRYQVTQFGKPVTLSCSQTLNHNVMYWYQQKSSQAPKLLFHYYDKDFNNEADTPDNFQSRRPNTSFCFLDIRSPGLGDTAMYLCATSRSGTGYYGYTFGSGTRLTVV.

The J gene is TRBJ1-2, the V gene TRBV19; TRBD1 might be the D (6 bases). With 5 bases removed from V and 7 bases from J, the gap between germline ends came to 17 bases. This CDR3 has 14 residues. CDR1 is LNHDA, CDR2 SQIVND, per germline (reference sequence). The CDR3 DNA follows: TGTGCCAGTAGTTACCCGGGGGCTGGCTCTGGCTACACCTTC. This encodes CASSYPGAGSGYTF.

This clone was detected a few times. V is TRBV29-1 and J is TRBJ2-7, with 7 bases that match TRBD1. Germline CDR1 SQVTM, CDR2 ANQGSEA. The CDR3 is 12 amino acids. The trim removed 7 bases at V and 5 bases at J, leaving 8 bases unmatched. The CDR3, as DNA: TGCAGCGGGGGACCGGGACAGCACGAGCAGTACTTC. Translating gives CSGGPGQHEQYF.

Notes on this clone: This likely traces to a read error, being one base from a far larger clone. This chain links TRBV18 with TRBJ2-1; possibly TRBD2 for D (6 bases). The V gene lost 3 bases and the J gene lost 10 bases, with 13 bases spanning the gap. The CDR3 consists of 13 residues. The V gene's germline CDR1 is KGHSH and CDR2 LQKENI. CDR3 bases: TGTGCCAGCTCACCGGAGGGTTGTAGGGAGCAGTTCTTC. This encodes CASSPEGCREQFF.

The CDR3 is CASRDRGSNEKLFF. CDR3 DNA: TGTGCCAGCAGGGACAGGGGGTCTAATGAAAAACTGTTTTTT. This sequence joins TRBV6-1 and TRBJ1-4; 10 positions match TRBD1. CDR1 MNHNS and CDR2 SASEGT come from the germline V gene. This CDR3 spans 14 amino acids. Unmatched junction bases numbered 1, after V lost 6 bases and J lost 3 bases.